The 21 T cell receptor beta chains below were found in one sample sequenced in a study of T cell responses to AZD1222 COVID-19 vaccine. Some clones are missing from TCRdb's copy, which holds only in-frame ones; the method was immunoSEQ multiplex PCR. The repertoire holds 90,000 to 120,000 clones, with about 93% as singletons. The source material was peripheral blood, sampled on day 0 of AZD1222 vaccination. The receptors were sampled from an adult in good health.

For the CDR3, the DNA is TGTGCCATCTTTAGAGAGTCCGGGGAGCTGTTTTTT. It is translated as CAIFRESGELFF. The rearrangement uses TRBV10-3 and TRBJ2-2; D ambiguous. Deletions cut 8 bases from V and 6 bases from J, with 10 bases between. The CDR3 contains 12 residues. CDR1 is ENHRY, CDR2 SYGVKD, per germline.

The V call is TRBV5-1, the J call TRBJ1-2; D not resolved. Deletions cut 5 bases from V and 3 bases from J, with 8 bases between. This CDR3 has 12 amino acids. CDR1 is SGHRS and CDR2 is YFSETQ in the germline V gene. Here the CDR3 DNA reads TGCGCCAGCAGAGTATTGGACTATGGCTACACCTTC. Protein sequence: CASRVLDYGYTF.

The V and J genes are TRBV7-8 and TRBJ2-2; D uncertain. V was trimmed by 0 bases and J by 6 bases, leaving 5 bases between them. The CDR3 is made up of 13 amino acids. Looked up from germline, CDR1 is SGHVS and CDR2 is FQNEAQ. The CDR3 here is CASSLAGSGELFF. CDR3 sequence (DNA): TGTGCCAGCAGCTTAGCGGGCTCCGGGGAGCTGTTTTTT. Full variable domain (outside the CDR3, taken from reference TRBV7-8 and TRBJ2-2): GAGVSQSPRYKVAKRGQDVALRCDPISGHVSLFWYQQALGQGPEFLTYFQNEAQLDKSGLPSDRFFAERPEGSVSTLKIQRTQQEDSAVYLCASSLAGSGELFFGEGSRLTVL.

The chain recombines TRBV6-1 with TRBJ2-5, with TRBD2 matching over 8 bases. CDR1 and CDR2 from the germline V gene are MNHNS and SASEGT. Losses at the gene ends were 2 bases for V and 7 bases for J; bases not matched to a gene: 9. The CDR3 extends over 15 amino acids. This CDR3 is CASSEPGTRGLTQYF. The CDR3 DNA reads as TGTGCCAGCAGTGAACCCGGGACTAGAGGGTTGACCCAGTACTTC.

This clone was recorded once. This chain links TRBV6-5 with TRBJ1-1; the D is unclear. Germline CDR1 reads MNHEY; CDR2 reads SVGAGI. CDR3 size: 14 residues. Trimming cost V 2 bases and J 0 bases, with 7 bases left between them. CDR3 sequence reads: CASSYKYMNTEAFF. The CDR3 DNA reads TGTGCCAGCAGTTACAAGTACATGAACACTGAAGCTTTCTTT.

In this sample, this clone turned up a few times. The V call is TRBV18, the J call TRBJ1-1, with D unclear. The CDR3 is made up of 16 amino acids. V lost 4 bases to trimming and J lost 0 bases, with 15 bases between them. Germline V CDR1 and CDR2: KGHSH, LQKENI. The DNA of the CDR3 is TGTGCCAGCTCACGGAGGGAGGCCCGGATGAACACTGAAGCTTTCTTT. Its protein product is CASSRREARMNTEAFF.

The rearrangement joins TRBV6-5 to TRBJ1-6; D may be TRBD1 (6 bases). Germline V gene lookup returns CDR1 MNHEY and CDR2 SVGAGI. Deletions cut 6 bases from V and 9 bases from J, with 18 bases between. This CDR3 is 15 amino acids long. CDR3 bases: TGTGCCAGCAGCAGAAAGAACAGGGTGGGTTCACCCCTCCACTTT. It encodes CASSRKNRVGSPLHF.

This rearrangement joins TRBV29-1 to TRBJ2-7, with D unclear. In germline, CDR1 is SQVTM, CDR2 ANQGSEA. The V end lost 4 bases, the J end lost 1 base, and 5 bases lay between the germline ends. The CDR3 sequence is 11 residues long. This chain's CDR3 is CSVGRSYEQYF. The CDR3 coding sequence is TGCAGCGTTGGAAGGTCCTACGAGCAGTACTTC.

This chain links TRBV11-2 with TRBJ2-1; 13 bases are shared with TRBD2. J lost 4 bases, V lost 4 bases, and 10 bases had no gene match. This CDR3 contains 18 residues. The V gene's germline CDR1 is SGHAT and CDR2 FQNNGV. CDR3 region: CASSSETSGGRVYNEQFF. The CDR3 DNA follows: TGTGCCAGCAGCTCGGAGACTAGCGGGGGGAGGGTTTACAATGAGCAGTTCTTC.

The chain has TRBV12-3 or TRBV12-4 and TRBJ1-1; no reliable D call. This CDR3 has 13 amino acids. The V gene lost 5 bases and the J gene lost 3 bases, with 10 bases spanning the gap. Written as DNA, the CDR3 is TGTGCCAGCAGTAGTTTGGGAGACACTGAAGCTTTCTTT. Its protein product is CASSSLGDTEAFF.

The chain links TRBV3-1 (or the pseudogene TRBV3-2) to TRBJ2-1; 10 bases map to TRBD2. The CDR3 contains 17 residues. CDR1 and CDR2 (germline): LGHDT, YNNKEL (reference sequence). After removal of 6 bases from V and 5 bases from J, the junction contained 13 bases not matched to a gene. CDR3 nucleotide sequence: TGTGCCAGCAGTGGACTAGCGGAGAATCACAGGGACAATGAGCAGTTCTTC. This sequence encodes CASSGLAENHRDNEQFF.

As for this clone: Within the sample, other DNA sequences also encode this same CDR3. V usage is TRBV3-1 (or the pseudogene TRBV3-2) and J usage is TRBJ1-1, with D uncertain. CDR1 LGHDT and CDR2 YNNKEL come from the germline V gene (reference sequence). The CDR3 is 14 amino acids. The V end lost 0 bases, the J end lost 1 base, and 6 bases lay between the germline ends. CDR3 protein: CASSQDPTNTEAFF. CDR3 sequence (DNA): TGTGCCAGCAGCCAAGATCCCACGAACACTGAAGCTTTCTTT.

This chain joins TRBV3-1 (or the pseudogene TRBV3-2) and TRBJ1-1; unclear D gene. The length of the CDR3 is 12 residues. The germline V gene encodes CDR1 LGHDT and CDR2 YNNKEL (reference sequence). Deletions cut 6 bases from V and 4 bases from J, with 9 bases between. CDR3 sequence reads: CASSRMSTEAFF. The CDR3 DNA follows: TGTGCCAGCAGTCGTATGAGCACTGAAGCTTTCTTT.

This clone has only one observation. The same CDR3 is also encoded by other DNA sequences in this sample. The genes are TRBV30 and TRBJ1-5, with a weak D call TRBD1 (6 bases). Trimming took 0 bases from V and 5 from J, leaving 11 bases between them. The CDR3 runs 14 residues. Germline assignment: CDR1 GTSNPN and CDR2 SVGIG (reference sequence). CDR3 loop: CAWSVGGGDQPQHF. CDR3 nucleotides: TGTGCCTGGAGTGTAGGAGGGGGGGATCAGCCCCAGCATTTT.

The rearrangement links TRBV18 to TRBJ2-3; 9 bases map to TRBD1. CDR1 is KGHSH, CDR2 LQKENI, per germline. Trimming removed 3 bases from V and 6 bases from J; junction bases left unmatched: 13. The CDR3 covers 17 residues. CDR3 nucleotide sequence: TGTGCCAGCTCACCGAAAAGGAGCTGGACAGGGGAGGATACGCAGTATTTT. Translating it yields CASSPKRSWTGEDTQYF.

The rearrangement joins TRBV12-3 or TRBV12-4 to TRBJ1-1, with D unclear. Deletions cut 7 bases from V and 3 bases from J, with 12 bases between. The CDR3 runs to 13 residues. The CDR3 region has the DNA TGTGCCAGCACCCTTGGGAAGTACACTGAAGCTTTCTTT. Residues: CASTLGKYTEAFF.

The CDR3 sequence is CATSRAPDGSSYNEQFF. Here the CDR3 DNA reads TGTGCCACCAGCAGAGCCCCGGACGGGAGCTCCTACAATGAGCAGTTCTTC. This sequence joins TRBV15 and TRBJ2-1; TRBD2 is a possible D gene (6 bases). The CDR3 covers 17 residues. The germline V gene encodes CDR1 LNHNV and CDR2 YYDKDF (reference sequence). V lost 1 base to trimming and J lost 0 bases, with 13 bases between them. Full variable domain (rest looked up from reference TRBV15 and TRBJ2-1): DAMVIQNPRYQVTQFGKPVTLSCSQTLNHNVMYWYQQKSSQAPKLLFHYYDKDFNNEADTPDNFQSRRPNTSFCFLDIRSPGLGDTAMYLCATSRAPDGSSYNEQFFGPGTRLTVL.

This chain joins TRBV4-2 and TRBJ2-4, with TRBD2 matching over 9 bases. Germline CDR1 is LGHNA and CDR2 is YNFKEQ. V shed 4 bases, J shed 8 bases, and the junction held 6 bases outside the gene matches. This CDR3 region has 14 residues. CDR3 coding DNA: TGTGCCAGCAGCCCCAAGAGCGGGGGGCACATTCAGTACTTC. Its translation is CASSPKSGGHIQYF.

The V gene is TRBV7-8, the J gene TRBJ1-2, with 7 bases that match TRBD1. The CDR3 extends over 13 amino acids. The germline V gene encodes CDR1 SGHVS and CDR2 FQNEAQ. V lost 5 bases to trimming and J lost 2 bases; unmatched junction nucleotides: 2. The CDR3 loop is CASSRQGNYGYTF. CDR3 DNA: TGTGCCAGCAGCCGACAGGGAAACTATGGCTACACCTTC.

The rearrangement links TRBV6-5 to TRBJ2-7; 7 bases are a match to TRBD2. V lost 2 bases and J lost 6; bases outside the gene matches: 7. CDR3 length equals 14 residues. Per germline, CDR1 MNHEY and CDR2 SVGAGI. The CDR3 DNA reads TGTGCCAGCAGTTACAGGGGAGGGTCCCTCGAGCAGTACTTC. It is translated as CASSYRGGSLEQYF.

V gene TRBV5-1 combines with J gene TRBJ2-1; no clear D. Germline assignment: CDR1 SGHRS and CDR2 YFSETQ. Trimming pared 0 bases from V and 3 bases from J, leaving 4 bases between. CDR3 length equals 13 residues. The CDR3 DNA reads TGCGCCAGCAGCTTGGCGGTCTACAATGAGCAGTTCTTC. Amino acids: CASSLAVYNEQFF.